This T cell receptor beta chain is drawn from a study of T-cell memory formation after mild COVID-19. Study overall: Clusters of TCRs were largely donor specific.

The table lists this clonotype with many counts. One entry per CDR3 protein, called by TCRdb with MiXCR from the 5' RACE reads. The table shows hundreds of thousands of distinct CDR3 sequences, with about an eighth occurring only once. CDR1 is LGHNA and CDR2 is YSLEER in the germline V gene. There are 17 residues in the CDR3. Losses at the gene ends were 2 bases for V and 4 bases for J; bases not matched to a gene: 7. The origin of this receptor is a young man who had mild COVID-19 (a few samples of this study predate the infection). Cell type and time point are not known. The V call is TRBV4-3, the J call TRBJ2-3; 12 nucleotides line up with TRBD2. Sequencing was carried out using PBMCs or a T cell subset sorted from them (not recorded which). The CDR3 nucleotides read TGCGCCAGCAGCCAATCGGCCGGACTAGCGGGGTCAGATACGCAGTATTTT. It specifies CASSQSAGLAGSDTQYF.